A single sample is the source of the 10 T cell receptor beta chains below, sequenced in a study of shared clonotypes between healthy human individuals. Some clones are missing from TCRdb's copy, which holds only in-frame ones; the method was immunoSEQ multiplex PCR. The sample carries over a million clones, more than 60% recorded once. The sequenced sample was memory CD4+ T cells sorted from blood. Subset in this sample: CD45RA-negative fraction. The receptors shown here come from a man between 18 and 29 years old in good health.

Details on this clone: Other nucleotide sequences in the sample specify the same CDR3. The chain combines TRBV5-1 with TRBJ2-2; D remains ambiguous. Trimming took off 5 bases at V and 0 bases at J, with 8 bases between the two ends. Germline V gene sequence: CDR1 SGHRS, CDR2 YFSETQ. This CDR3 comprises 14 residues. The CDR3 nucleotides read TGCGCCAGCAGAGGGCCAGCGAACACCGGGGAGCTGTTTTTT. Translated, it gives CASRGPANTGELFF.

This clone was recorded once. CDR3 bases: TGTGCCAGCTCAGAGGGACAGGGGGCCTTTAACATTCAGTACTTC. Translation gives CASSEGQGAFNIQYF. This chain uses TRBV18 with TRBJ2-4; 12 nucleotides agree with TRBD1. With 5 bases clipped from V and 7 bases from J, the junction kept 6 bases outside the gene matches. Germline lookup yields CDR1 KGHSH and CDR2 LQKENI. The CDR3 is 15 amino acids.

This clone was detected only a few times. This chain uses TRBV6-5 with TRBJ2-1, with D tentatively TRBD1 (6 bases). Germline V gives CDR1 MNHEY, CDR2 SVGAGI. This CDR3 spans 14 amino acids. V gave up 2 bases and J gave up 8 bases, with 13 bases separating them. CDR3 sequence reads: CASSYGGGRDEQFF. The CDR3 DNA follows: TGTGCCAGCAGTTACGGGGGCGGTAGGGATGAGCAGTTCTTC.

The CDR3 DNA reads TGCGCCAGCAGCCCGACAGGGGGCGGAATGAACACTGAAGCTTTCTTT. Translation gives CASSPTGGGMNTEAFF. The V gene is TRBV5-1, the J gene TRBJ1-1; TRBD1 aligns across 10 bases. The junction had 6 bases not matched to a gene; V was cut back by 4 bases and J by 0 bases. This CDR3 spans 16 amino acids. CDR1 is SGHRS and CDR2 is YFSETQ in the germline V gene.

The rearrangement links TRBV18 to TRBJ2-1; 8 bases line up with TRBD1. CDR3 length: 14 amino acids. Germline V gene data show CDR1 as KGHSH and CDR2 as LQKENI. The V segment lost 1 base and the J segment 6 bases; nucleotides outside the gene matches: 2. The CDR3 loop reads CASSPLDRANEQFF. The CDR3 DNA reads TGTGCCAGCTCACCACTGGACAGGGCCAATGAGCAGTTCTTC. The variable domain in full, with the rest retrieved from reference TRBV18 and TRBJ2-1, is NAGVMQNPRHLVRRRGQEARLRCSPMKGHSHVYWYRQLPEEGLKFMVYLQKENIIDESGMPKERFSAEFPKEGPSILRIQQVVRGDSAAYFCASSPLDRANEQFFGPGTRLTVL.

This clone occurred many times. The chain combines TRBV11-2 with TRBJ2-5; TRBD1 agrees at 7 bases. The CDR3 has 14 residues. J gave up 4 bases and V 3 bases, and 5 bases lay outside the gene matches. Germline CDR1 and CDR2: SGHAT and FQNNGV. In DNA form, the CDR3 reads TGTGCCAGCAGCTTTACAGGGGCCCCAGAGACCCAGTACTTC. Translation: CASSFTGAPETQYF.

V usage is TRBV5-1 and J usage is TRBJ2-3; D is possibly TRBD2 (5 bases). This CDR3 has 14 amino acids. With 1 base removed from V and 2 bases from J, the gap between germline ends came to 8 bases. The germline CDR1 and CDR2 sequences are SGHRS and YFSETQ. The CDR3 spells CASSLTADTDTQYF. CDR3 DNA sequence: TGCGCCAGCAGCTTGACAGCGGACACAGATACGCAGTATTTT.

The chain combines TRBV4-1 with TRBJ1-1, with D maybe TRBD1 (5 bases). Germline CDR1 and CDR2: MGHRA and YSYEKL. The CDR3 loop spans 14 amino acids. V was cut by 2 bases and J by 1 base, with 8 bases left in between. CDR3 bases: TGCGCCAGCAGCCAACGGACATGGAACACTGAAGCTTTCTTT. This encodes CASSQRTWNTEAFF.

This chain joins TRBV9 and TRBJ2-3; 15 bases align to TRBD2. From germline, CDR1 is SGDLS and CDR2 YYNGEE. Trimming removed 4 bases from V and 6 bases from J; junction bases left unmatched: 9. This CDR3 has 17 amino acids. The CDR3 protein is CASSLRTSGGVEDTQYF. The CDR3 DNA follows: TGTGCCAGCAGCCTGCGGACTAGCGGGGGGGTCGAGGATACGCAGTATTTT.

This clone was seen more than once but under ten times. This chain uses TRBV7-9 with TRBJ2-3, with D perhaps assigned TRBD1 or TRBD2 (5 bases each). The V end was cut by 3 bases, the J end by 3 bases, with 10 bases between. CDR1 is SEHNR, CDR2 FQNEAQ, per germline (reference sequence). This CDR3 is 14 amino acids long. This chain's CDR3 is CASSFEGQTDTQYF. CDR3 sequence (DNA): TGTGCCAGCAGCTTCGAGGGGCAAACAGATACGCAGTATTTT.